A single T cell receptor (beta chain) is shown here with its context. This entry belongs to a study of blood T cell repertoires in COVID-19. As for the study in general: Italy, Spain and the United States were the sources of the convalescent and acute COVID-19 samples. T cells, B-cell-depleted T cells, or PBMCs provided the cDNA or gDNA that served as material.

V lost 3 bases and J 7 bases, leaving 10 bases between the germline ends. This CDR3 comprises 12 residues. Germline V gene data show CDR1 as DFQATT and CDR2 as SNEGSKA (reference sequence). Original processing notes: It was from reference gene primer amplification that nucleated cell counts were estimated. Some clones are missing from TCRdb's copy, which holds only in-frame ones; the method was immunoSEQ multiplex PCR. V and J calls and clone size are copied from that table; D and trimming were computed from the DNA. The sample carries around 240,000 clones, approximately 82% recorded once. Source material: peripheral blood. This TCR was sampled from a woman of 80 years or more with acute or convalescent COVID-19. The rearrangement joins TRBV20-1 to TRBJ1-5; D call uncertain. The CDR3 is CSASSGVQPQHF. CDR3 nucleotide sequence: TGCAGTGCTAGTTCCGGTGTACAGCCCCAGCATTTT.